A selection of T cell receptor beta chains follows, all from one sample in a study of blood T cell repertoires in COVID-19. Libraries were prepared by immunoSEQ multiplex PCR; TCRdb keeps only in-frame clonotypes and omits some of them. The sample has approximately 240,000 clones, nearly 85% seen once. Input material: peripheral blood. These TCRs come from a woman aged 25 to 39 with COVID-19, enrolled during active disease. CDR3s include the opening cysteine and the closing phenylalanine or tryptophan. The order of the fields is V gene, D gene, J gene, clone size, CDR3 protein, CDR3 DNA. The D gene is left open where the match is weak. Clone size is stated in some rows and not others, as once, few, many or a class when expanded.

TRBV19	TRBD1	TRBJ1-1	few	CASSGRTTGSEAFF	TGTGCCAGTAGTGGAAGAACGACAGGGTCTGAAGCTTTCTTT
TRBV29-1	NA	TRBJ2-7	NA	CSVELPGPNEQYF	TGCAGCGTTGAGCTTCCCGGTCCCAACGAGCAGTACTTC
TRBV28	TRBD1	TRBJ1-6	NA	CASSPTGSSYNSPLHF	TGTGCCAGCAGTCCGACAGGGAGCTCCTATAATTCACCCCTCCACTTT
TRBV11-2	NA	TRBJ2-3	NA	CASSLGFSDAQYF	TGTGCCAGCAGCTTAGGCTTTAGCGACGCGCAGTATTTT
TRBV27	NA	TRBJ2-7	NA	CASSLTTAGRTPYEQYF	TGTGCCAGCAGTCTAACCACGGCGGGACGCACCCCCTACGAGCAGTACTTC
TRBV7-9	NA	TRBJ1-2	once	CASSPRTAGTYGYTF	TGTGCCAGCAGCCCTCGGACAGCGGGGACCTATGGCTACACCTTC
TRBV6-2/TRBV6-3	NA	TRBJ1-1	NA	CASSTRDTEAFF	TGTGCCAGCAGTACCAGGGACACTGAAGCTTTCTTT
TRBV11-3	NA	TRBJ2-1	NA	CASSLARRDEQFF	TGTGCCAGCAGCTTAGCCCGCCGGGATGAGCAGTTCTTC
TRBV2	NA	TRBJ2-1	NA	CASSPPGDKVNEQFF	TGTGCCAGCAGCCCCCCAGGGGACAAGGTGAATGAGCAGTTCTTC
TRBV6-2/TRBV6-3	TRBD1	TRBJ2-4	once	CASSYLSGTVAKNIQYF	TGTGCCAGCAGTTACCTTTCCGGGACAGTAGCCAAAAACATTCAGTACTTC